This section outlines one T cell receptor beta chain sequence together with its context. Antigen: not known. This entry belongs to a study of shared clonotypes between healthy human individuals. Study-wide findings and caveats: Non-shared clonotypes had lower generation probabilities than clonotypes shared by all four sorted-subset donors.

Some 30,000 T cell genomes, or roughly 180 ng DNA, went into the sorted-subset replicate PCRs. The authors' processing: ImmunoSEQ junction-only sequences lacked quality scores, so their filtering differed. Measured with immunoSEQ multiplex PCR; TCRdb has only the in-frame clones, and not every one. Clonal size and the V and J genes are those of that table, whereas D and trimming came from the DNA. The sample has about 1 million clones, approximately 76% seen once; the top ten hold roughly 1.4%. This CDR3 is 12 amino acids long. The ends were cut back, 5 bases at V and 2 bases at J, with 6 bases in the middle. Germline values: CDR1 SGHNT, CDR2 YYREEE (reference sequence).

The sequence derives from a man younger than 30 in good health. Material for sequencing was memory CD4+ T cells sorted from blood. Subset described: CD45RA-negative fraction. V is TRBV5-4 and J is TRBJ2-3; D uncertain. Here the CDR3 reads CASSKNTDTQYF. CDR3 nucleotides: TGTGCCAGCAGTAAGAACACAGATACGCAGTATTTT.